Sequencing of this TCR beta chain was carried out in a study of OX40 agonist ivuxolimab in advanced cancers. Assay used: immunoSEQ multiplex PCR; TCRdb lists only in-frame clones, some missing. The sample has fewer than 100,000 clones, 80% to 90% seen once. The CDR3 is 14 residues long. Germline V lookup: CDR1 MNHNS, CDR2 SASEGT. V lost 0 bases and J 1 base, leaving 6 bases between the germline ends. The chain couples TRBV6-1 to TRBJ1-2, with no clear D. This receptor was obtained from an adult with an advanced solid tumor such as melanoma, head and neck, liver or kidney cancer. Specimen: CD4+ or CD8+ T cells sorted from blood, collected in a trial of the OX40 agonist ivuxolimab. CDR3 sequence: CASSEAGFNYGYTF. In DNA, the CDR3 is TGTGCCAGCAGTGAAGCAGGGTTTAACTATGGCTACACCTTC.